The TCR beta chain described here comes from a study of T cell repertoires in cytomegalovirus infection. Whole-study results and caveats: Pooled public TCR beta family frequency picked out CMV carriers with the relevant HLA.

In TCRdb, the reads were re-called with MiXCR into one record per CDR3 protein. This table holds some 240,000 distinct CDR3 sequences, around 15% found once. With respect to this clonotype: Antigen unknown.

The CDR3 has 15 amino acids. Per the germline V gene, CDR1 is MNHEY and CDR2 is SVGAGI. The V gene end was trimmed by 6 bases and the J gene end by 8 bases; junction bases not matched to a gene: 10. This receptor was taken from a human donor in good health (CMV status not recorded). Some clones in this sample may be carry-over from other donors' samples. Material: CD8+ T cells from PBMCs. The chain has TRBV6-5 and TRBJ2-1; 10 nucleotides line up with TRBD2. CDR3: CASRILAGLRDEQFF. In DNA, the CDR3 is TGTGCCAGCAGGATACTAGCGGGGTTGCGGGATGAGCAGTTCTTC.